The following is a TCR beta chain sequence with its context. Antigen unknown. V shed 2 bases and J shed 9 bases, with 17 bases lying between them. Germline CDR1 reads MNHEY; CDR2 reads SVGAGI. The CDR3 is 16 residues long. This specimen comes from a study of T cell repertoires in ileal Crohn's disease. Whole-study context: Operated complications were stricturing disease (about 60%) and penetrating disease (about 40%).

General study results and limits: Endoscopic recurrence occurred in every patient whose clonality exceeded 26.8%.

The repertoire was sequenced with immunoSEQ multiplex PCR; TCRdb's copy has only in-frame clones and lacks some. In the table there are more than 11,000 clones, 70% of which are singletons. Included were adult ileal or ileocolonic Crohn's patients indicated for ileocolonic resection. The sequence was obtained from an adult with Crohn's disease. The chain has TRBV6-5 and TRBJ1-6; D unclear. The sample consisted of ileal tissue. CDR3 loop: CASSYSPPGLGSPLHF. The CDR3 DNA sequence: TGTGCCAGCAGTTACAGTCCGCCAGGTCTTGGTTCACCCCTCCACTTT.